Listed here is a single T cell receptor (beta chain). The antigen remains undetermined. Per the study methods: Out-of-frame sequences were removed, leaving a few million distinct TCRbeta sequences. Profiling relied on immunoSEQ multiplex PCR, and the TCRdb table lists in-frame clones only, not all of them. For V, J and clone size, that table is used; D and trimming come from the DNA. Among tens of thousands of clones listed, around 76% were seen once. Single viable CD3+CD4+CD8-CD45RO+ cells were sorted as the memory CD4+ T cells. This record belongs to a study of memory CD4+ T cells and cytomegalovirus serostatus. Study overall: Of the healthy Belgian adults, nine or ten were CMV seropositive and about 24 seronegative.

Study results and limitations: Of 150 to 200 reported CMV TCRbeta sequences, roughly 70 were found in memory CD4+ repertoires.

Sequencing was carried out using memory CD4+ T cells from blood. The sequence was collected from an adult in good health and CMV-seropositive.

In DNA form, the CDR3 reads TGTGCCAGCAGTCCCGACGGGAACACTGAAGCTTTCTTT. Its translation is CASSPDGNTEAFF. The chain carries TRBV2 and TRBJ1-1, with D hard to call. Trimming removed 5 bases at V and 1 base at J, with 8 bases between. The CDR3 is made up of 13 amino acids. Per the germline V gene, CDR1 is SNHLY and CDR2 is FYNNEI.